This TCR beta chain was sequenced in a study of tissue T cells after allogeneic stem cell transplantation. General study results and limits: Only a limited share of tissue TCRs appeared in blood or spleen. Motif-based clustering found tissue-specific repertoire signatures shared across patients, though few clones were shared.

This clone is medium-sized within its sample. What it recognizes is unknown. All gene names here are mouse names. The read ends 1 residue early relative to the CDR3; the germline J gene fills the gap. The CDR3 covers 14 residues. Germline V gene sequence: CDR1 NSQYPW, CDR2 LRSPGD (reference sequence). Germline trimming cut 3 bases from V and 0 bases from J; bases unmatched to any gene: 2. The time point was: mouse harvest day 14 after allogeneic transplant. Mouse grafts combined 10^7 T-cell-depleted bone marrow cells with 10^6 splenic CD5+ T cells. This mouse GVHD model was MHC-mismatched B6 to BALB/c, profiled day 7 or 14. TCRbeta CDR3 was sequenced at survey depth with template counts. The data were produced by immunoSEQ multiplex PCR, yet TCRdb's version contains in-frame clones alone and is incomplete. The sample shows around 6,000 clones, 40% to 60% of them seen only once.

This sequence originates from a female BALB/c mouse given C57BL/6 T cells with graft-versus-host disease after an allogeneic hematopoietic cell transplant. Sequences were obtained from gut tissue. The chain employs TRBV1 and TRBJ2-7; 7 bases line up with TRBD1. CDR3 bases read: TGCACCTGCAGTGCCAGGGGGAGCTCCTATGAACAGTAC. Amino acids: CTCSARGSSYEQY. The whole CDR3 reads CTCSARGSSYEQYF.